The clone carrying this T cell receptor (beta chain) was detected a few times. The data derive from a study of early T cells in non-severe SARS-CoV-2 infection. Study in general: Unpaired chains resulted from sequencing bulk RNA of unsorted whole blood.

In the library, individual cDNA molecules carried attached unique molecular identifiers. TCRdb reprocessed the 5' RACE reads with MiXCR, giving one entry per CDR3 protein. Altogether about 97,000 distinct CDR3 sequences are present, 9.5% to 11% being singletons, with the ten largest covering around 4.6%. The CDR3 consists of 14 residues. V dropped 5 bases and J dropped 4 bases, with 12 bases sitting between them. The germline CDR1 and CDR2 sequences are DFQATT and SNEGSKA (reference sequence). The sequence was obtained from an adult who was a healthcare worker with PCR-confirmed SARS-CoV-2 infection or an uninfected control (not recorded which). The sample in question was whole blood, obtained at baseline. The chain couples TRBV20-1 to TRBJ1-6; D is undetermined. CDR3 in amino acids: CSAGAGYYNSPLHF. For the CDR3, the DNA is TGCAGTGCTGGAGCCGGATATTATAATTCACCCCTCCACTTT.